A single sample gave rise to the 8 T cell receptor beta chains below, sequenced in a study of T cells expressing NK-cell markers. TCRdb derives one entry per CDR3 protein from the 5' RACE reads, leaving out DNA. Reported are fewer than 400,000 distinct CDR3 sequences; the ten largest clones contain around 4.9%. The source material was blood T cells: a sorted CD56 or NKG2C T cell subset, CD4+ or CD8+ T cells, or bulk PBMC T cells (not recorded which). The receptor set was obtained from a man aged 18-75 years in good health.

The gene calls are TRBV27 and TRBJ2-1; the TRBD1 assignment by TCRdb is unverifiable without DNA. Germline V gene sequence: CDR1 MNHEY, CDR2 SMNVEV (reference sequence). This CDR3 spans 16 amino acids. The CDR3 sequence: CASSAPWDRPYNEQFF.

The rearrangement uses TRBV18 and TRBJ2-3; TCRdb names TRBD1, which stays unverified in the absence of DNA. The length of the CDR3 is 15 residues. Looked up from germline, CDR1 is KGHSH and CDR2 is LQKENI. CDR3: CASSRVPPPADTQYF.

This chain links TRBV5-1 with TRBJ2-3; no DNA is available, so the TRBD1 call from TCRdb remains unchecked. The V gene's germline CDR1 is SGHRS and CDR2 YFSETQ. The CDR3 contains 17 residues. The CDR3 sequence: CASSSSFRGGDTDTQYF.

The chain couples TRBV27 to TRBJ1-5. Germline V CDR1 and CDR2: MNHEY, SMNVEV (reference sequence). The CDR3 has 15 amino acids. The CDR3 loop reads CASTLRGSSGVPQHF.

The chain couples TRBV5-1 to TRBJ2-2. CDR1 and CDR2 from the germline V gene are SGHRS and YFSETQ. The CDR3 is 15 amino acids. The CDR3 is CASSVGQNTGELFFF.

The chain joins TRBV13 to TRBJ2-3. Germline V gene sequence: CDR1 PRHDT, CDR2 FYEKMQ (reference sequence). The CDR3 length is 12 residues. This CDR3 reads CASGVWADTQYF.

The chain employs TRBV12-5 and TRBJ2-3. The CDR3 runs to 11 residues. Per germline, CDR1 LGHNT and CDR2 FRNRAP. CDR3 amino acids: CASANRDTQYF. Full variable domain (remainder filled in from reference TRBV12-5 and TRBJ2-3): DARVTQTPRHKVTEMGQEVTMRCQPILGHNTVFWYRQTMMQGLELLAYFRNRAPLDDSGMPKDRFSAEMPDATLATLKIQPSEPRDSAVYFCASANRDTQYFGPGTRLTVL.

CDR3 sequence reads: CASTLGRYNEQFF. V is TRBV28 and J is TRBJ2-1. CDR3 length: 13 residues. The germline CDR1 and CDR2 sequences are MDHEN and SYDVKM.